The rows below give T cell receptor beta chains drawn from one sample of a study of OX40 agonist ivuxolimab in advanced cancers. Clones were read by immunoSEQ multiplex PCR, and TCRdb kept only the in-frame ones, dropping some. This sample yields 55,000 to 75,000 clones, of which around 80% are seen a single time; more than 0.8% belongs to the top ten. This material consisted of CD4+ or CD8+ T cells sorted from blood, taken in a trial of the OX40 agonist ivuxolimab. These receptors came from an adult with an advanced solid tumor such as melanoma, head and neck, liver or kidney cancer. The CDR3 runs from the conserved cysteine through the conserved F or W. Fields, in order: J gene, V gene, clone size, D gene, CDR3 DNA, CDR3 protein. A D gene is named only where the DNA matches it firmly. Some rows mark clone size as missing; the rest say once, few, many or name a class of expanded clone.

j_call: TRBJ2-5; v_call: TRBV6-6; clone_size: NA; d_call: NA; cdr3_nt: TGTGCCAGCAGTACCGGGACGTCGGTGTCCCAGTACTTC; cdr3_aa: CASSTGTSVSQYF
j_call: TRBJ2-5; v_call: TRBV7-2; clone_size: once; d_call: TRBD1; cdr3_nt: TGTGCCAGCAGTCGGGCGGGACAGGGGGCAGCTCAGTACTTC; cdr3_aa: CASSRAGQGAAQYF
j_call: TRBJ2-2; v_call: TRBV2; clone_size: NA; d_call: TRBD2; cdr3_nt: TGTGCCAGCAGTGAAGGGCCCCGACTAGCGGGGGGGCTACTGTTTTTT; cdr3_aa: CASSEGPRLAGGLLFF
j_call: TRBJ1-5; v_call: TRBV7-8; clone_size: once; d_call: NA; cdr3_nt: TGTGCCAGCAGCCCCCAGGGAACCAATCAGCCCCAGCATTTT; cdr3_aa: CASSPQGTNQPQHF
j_call: TRBJ2-7; v_call: TRBV7-9; clone_size: NA; d_call: NA; cdr3_nt: TGTGCCACTACGAGCGGCGTGGGCTCCTACGAGCAGTACTTC; cdr3_aa: CATTSGVGSYEQYF
j_call: TRBJ2-2; v_call: TRBV19; clone_size: NA; d_call: TRBD1; cdr3_nt: TGTGCCGACAAGGCGACAGGGATGGCCGGGGAGCTGTTTTTT; cdr3_aa: CADKATGMAGELFF
j_call: TRBJ2-5; v_call: TRBV5-1; clone_size: NA; d_call: TRBD2; cdr3_nt: TGCGCCAGCAGCTTTGGGACTAGCGGGGGGCCTCAAGAGACCCAGTACTTC; cdr3_aa: CASSFGTSGGPQETQYF
j_call: TRBJ2-1; v_call: TRBV6-6; clone_size: once; d_call: NA; cdr3_nt: TGTGCCAGCAGCCCAAGCCCAGGACCGGGAGACAATGAGCAGTTCTTC; cdr3_aa: CASSPSPGPGDNEQFF
j_call: TRBJ2-2; v_call: TRBV5-1; clone_size: NA; d_call: TRBD1; cdr3_nt: TGCGCCAGCAGCAGACAGGGGGCGAACACCGGGGAGCTGTTTTTT; cdr3_aa: CASSRQGANTGELFF
j_call: TRBJ2-7; v_call: TRBV5-1; clone_size: few; d_call: NA; cdr3_nt: TGCGCCAGCAGCGGACAGATACAGGCCGAGCAGTACTTC; cdr3_aa: CASSGQIQAEQYF
j_call: TRBJ1-3; v_call: TRBV18; clone_size: once; d_call: NA; cdr3_nt: TGTGCCAGCTCACCTCGAACAGAACAATCAATCTCTGGAAACACCATATATTTT; cdr3_aa: CASSPRTEQSISGNTIYF
j_call: TRBJ1-4; v_call: TRBV20-1; clone_size: NA; d_call: NA; cdr3_nt: TGCAGTGCACCGTTGGGCGAAAAACTGTTTTTT; cdr3_aa: CSAPLGEKLFF
j_call: TRBJ1-6; v_call: TRBV19; clone_size: NA; d_call: NA; cdr3_nt: TGTGCCAGTAGTATAAACTTTGCCGGACCCCTCCACTTT; cdr3_aa: CASSINFAGPLHF
j_call: TRBJ2-2; v_call: TRBV14; clone_size: NA; d_call: NA; cdr3_nt: TGTGCCAGCAGCCCCTGGAACGGTCCATCAGCCGGGGAGCTGTTTTTT; cdr3_aa: CASSPWNGPSAGELFF
j_call: TRBJ2-1; v_call: TRBV7-3; clone_size: few; d_call: TRBD2; cdr3_nt: TGTGCCAGCAGCTTAATTCCCAAACCCAGCGGGGGAAGGGATGAGCAGTTCTTC; cdr3_aa: CASSLIPKPSGGRDEQFF
j_call: TRBJ2-3; v_call: TRBV10-3; clone_size: NA; d_call: TRBD2; cdr3_nt: TGTGCCACCGGGGGGGGCACAGATACGCAGTATTTT; cdr3_aa: CATGGGTDTQYF
j_call: TRBJ1-6; v_call: TRBV30; clone_size: once; d_call: TRBD1; cdr3_nt: TGTGCCTGGAGAAAGGAGACAGGGTCATCACCCCTCCACTTT; cdr3_aa: CAWRKETGSSPLHF
j_call: TRBJ1-1; v_call: TRBV7-9; clone_size: once; d_call: NA; cdr3_nt: TGTGCCAGCAGCTTTTTTGACGGGGACACTGAAGCTTTCTTT; cdr3_aa: CASSFFDGDTEAFF
j_call: TRBJ1-2; v_call: TRBV4-1; clone_size: NA; d_call: NA; cdr3_nt: TGCGCCAGCAGCCAAGATCTTGGGCGGTCGGGCTACACCTTC; cdr3_aa: CASSQDLGRSGYTF
j_call: TRBJ1-2; v_call: TRBV19; clone_size: NA; d_call: NA; cdr3_nt: TGTGCCAGTAGTATCATTGGCGCGGAGATCTATGGCTACACCTTC; cdr3_aa: CASSIIGAEIYGYTF
j_call: TRBJ2-2; v_call: TRBV7-3; clone_size: NA; d_call: TRBD2; cdr3_nt: TGTGCCAGCAGCCGGGCGGGGGTAACGAACACCGGGGAGCTGTTTTTT; cdr3_aa: CASSRAGVTNTGELFF
j_call: TRBJ1-2; v_call: TRBV5-1; clone_size: NA; d_call: TRBD1; cdr3_nt: TGCGCCAGCAGCTTGGAGTTGGACAGGCCAGACGGCTACACCTTC; cdr3_aa: CASSLELDRPDGYTF
j_call: TRBJ2-4; v_call: TRBV18; clone_size: once; d_call: TRBD1; cdr3_nt: TGTGCCAGCTCACCACCGACAGGGCGGAACATTCAGTACTTC; cdr3_aa: CASSPPTGRNIQYF
j_call: TRBJ1-1; v_call: TRBV2; clone_size: few; d_call: NA; cdr3_nt: TGTGCCACCCGAGGCGGGAATAACATGAACACTGAAGCTTTCTTT; cdr3_aa: CATRGGNNMNTEAFF
j_call: TRBJ1-5; v_call: TRBV19; clone_size: NA; d_call: NA; cdr3_nt: TGTGCCAGTAGTATAATGTGGGGCAGCAATCAGCCCCAGCATTTT; cdr3_aa: CASSIMWGSNQPQHF
j_call: TRBJ1-1; v_call: TRBV7-2; clone_size: NA; d_call: TRBD1; cdr3_nt: TGTGCCAGCAGCTTAGTTGGGACAGCGGACACTGAAGCTTTCTTT; cdr3_aa: CASSLVGTADTEAFF
j_call: TRBJ1-2; v_call: TRBV29-1; clone_size: NA; d_call: NA; cdr3_nt: TGCAGCGTTGTCGGGTCCAGGGCGGGAGGTGGCTACACCTTC; cdr3_aa: CSVVGSRAGGGYTF
j_call: TRBJ2-6; v_call: TRBV5-7; clone_size: NA; d_call: NA; cdr3_nt: TGTGCCAGCGCGGATACTCTTGTACAAAGTCGGGCCAACGTCCTGACTTTC; cdr3_aa: CASADTLVQSRANVLTF
j_call: TRBJ1-4; v_call: TRBV4-2; clone_size: NA; d_call: TRBD1; cdr3_nt: TGTGCCAGCAGGACAGGGGGCGAATATAATGAAAAACTGTTTTTT; cdr3_aa: CASRTGGEYNEKLFF
j_call: TRBJ2-2; v_call: TRBV19; clone_size: NA; d_call: TRBD1; cdr3_nt: TGTGCCAGTCTGAACAGGGGGACCGGGGAGCTGTTTTTT; cdr3_aa: CASLNRGTGELFF
j_call: TRBJ1-6; v_call: TRBV6-5; clone_size: NA; d_call: NA; cdr3_nt: TGTGCCAGCAGCCCCGGGGGCGAAAATTCACCCCTCCACTTT; cdr3_aa: CASSPGGENSPLHF
j_call: TRBJ1-3; v_call: TRBV9; clone_size: once; d_call: NA; cdr3_nt: TGTGCCAGCAGCGACTCACCAAGGGGGACGGGAAACACCATATATTTT; cdr3_aa: CASSDSPRGTGNTIYF
j_call: TRBJ1-6; v_call: TRBV7-3; clone_size: NA; d_call: NA; cdr3_nt: TGTGCCAGCAGCTTAAGTAGCCTTTCACCCCTCCACTTT; cdr3_aa: CASSLSSLSPLHF